The 11 T cell receptor beta chains presented below share a single source sample, sequenced in a study of cytomegalovirus exposure and HLA in healthy donors. The PCR contained 60 Vbeta and 13 Jbeta primers. TCRdb's table, derived via immunoSEQ multiplex PCR, lists solely in-frame clones and lacks some. This sample has over 110,000 clones, with more than 75% found just once. The specimen sequenced was PBMCs. The receptors originated from a woman aged 40 to 50 in good health and CMV-seropositive.

V is TRBV12-2 and J is TRBJ2-1; the table gives TRBD2 as D, unverified against the DNA. TRBV12-2 is shown as a pseudogene. The CDR3 is 12 amino acids. The CDR3 spells CASRRFYNEQFF. CDR3 nucleotide sequence: TGTGCAAGTCGCCGTTTCTACAATGAGCAGTTCTTC.

The chain couples TRBV7-2 to TRBJ2-1; D remains unclear. The CDR3 covers 15 residues. Trimming removed 4 bases at V and 0 bases at J, with 10 bases between. Germline V gene data show CDR1 as SGHTA and CDR2 as FQGNSA. CDR3 sequence (DNA): TGTGCCAGCAGCTCCATCGCGAGCTCCTACAATGAGCAGTTCTTC. It yields the protein CASSSIASSYNEQFF.

The V and J genes are TRBV6-6 and TRBJ1-2; D unresolved. V lost 5 bases and J 8 bases, leaving 12 bases between the germline ends. CDR1 is MNHNY, CDR2 SVGAGI, per germline (reference sequence). This CDR3 comprises 12 residues. CDR3 amino acids: CASSLLDSGYTF. In DNA, the CDR3 is TGTGCCAGCAGTCTTTTAGATTCAGGCTACACCTTC.

The CDR3 loop reads CASSVQGGEQFF. DNA of the CDR3: TGCGCCAGCAGCGTCCAGGGTGGTGAGCAGTTCTTC. The chain carries TRBV5-1 and TRBJ2-1, with TRBD1 as a possible D gene (5 bases). This CDR3 spans 12 amino acids. Trimming removed 4 bases at V and 9 bases at J, with 11 bases between. Germline CDR1 SGHRS, CDR2 YFSETQ.

The V and J genes are TRBV27 and TRBJ1-1; D possibly corresponds to TRBD1 (5 bases). Germline V gives CDR1 MNHEY, CDR2 SMNVEV (reference sequence). Trimming took 6 bases from V and 10 from J, leaving 18 bases between them. This CDR3 is built from 13 residues. CDR3 loop: CASRRRDLVVAFF. The DNA of the CDR3 is TGTGCCAGCAGAAGACGGGACTTAGTGGTAGCTTTCTTT.

This chain connects TRBV14 to TRBJ1-2; 7 bases agree with TRBD1. Germline V gives CDR1 SGHDN, CDR2 FVKESK. V shed 1 base, J shed 0 bases, and the junction held 5 bases outside the gene matches. The CDR3 totals 16 residues. Written as DNA, the CDR3 is TGTGCCAGCAGCCAAGCCGGGACAGCAGCTAACTATGGCTACACCTTC. It encodes CASSQAGTAANYGYTF.

The chain uses TRBV7-2 and TRBJ1-4, with a weak D call TRBD1 (6 bases). This CDR3 spans 15 amino acids. Germline V gives CDR1 SGHTA, CDR2 FQGNSA. V gave up 0 bases and J gave up 8 bases, with 13 bases separating them. CDR3 region: CASSLAGAGGEKLFF. CDR3 DNA sequence: TGTGCCAGCAGCTTAGCGGGGGCCGGGGGGGAAAAACTGTTTTTT.

In its sample, this clone was seen a few times. This chain joins TRBV7-2 and TRBJ2-7; 11 bases map to TRBD2. Looked up from germline, CDR1 is SGHTA and CDR2 is FQGNSA. V lost 6 bases to trimming and J lost 3 bases; unmatched junction nucleotides: 13. This CDR3 spans 17 amino acids. The CDR3 reads CASSYWASGGLFYEQYF. In nucleotides, the CDR3 is TGTGCCAGCAGTTACTGGGCTAGCGGGGGGCTATTCTACGAGCAGTACTTC. The full variable domain, with the rest looked up from reference TRBV7-2 and TRBJ2-7, is GAGVSQSPSNKVTEKGKDVELRCDPISGHTALYWYRQSLGQGLEFLIYFQGNSAPDKSGLPSDRFSAERTGGSVSTLTIQRTQQEDSAVYLCASSYWASGGLFYEQYFGPGTRLTVT.

This chain links TRBV27 with TRBJ2-7; no reliable D call. This CDR3 comprises 13 residues. Germline V lookup: CDR1 MNHEY, CDR2 SMNVEV (reference sequence). Trimming left V 3 bases short and J 7 bases short, with 13 bases between. In nucleotides, the CDR3 is TGTGCCAGCAGTTTTCGGTCGCGGTGGGAGCAGTACTTC. Its translation is CASSFRSRWEQYF.

This clone was seen just once. The chain carries TRBV5-1 and TRBJ2-3, with 10 nucleotides matching TRBD2. There are 16 residues in the CDR3. Trimming cost V 4 bases and J 0 bases; bases outside gene matches: 5. From germline, CDR1 is SGHRS and CDR2 YFSETQ. The CDR3: CASSATLAGSTDTQYF. The CDR3 region has the DNA TGCGCCAGCAGCGCTACACTAGCGGGGAGCACAGATACGCAGTATTTT.

This sequence joins TRBV28 and TRBJ2-5, with D possibly matching TRBD1 (6 bases). Germline-derived CDR1 and CDR2 are MDHEN and SYDVKM. V was clipped by 5 bases and J by 0 bases, with 10 bases between them. CDR3 length: 14 amino acids. The CDR3 DNA is TGTGCCAGCAGTCCGAGGGGGTACCAAGAGACCCAGTACTTC. Translated, it gives CASSPRGYQETQYF.